Below are 8 T cell receptor beta chains sequenced from a single sample in a study of blood T cell repertoires in COVID-19. Libraries were prepared by immunoSEQ multiplex PCR; TCRdb keeps only in-frame clonotypes and omits some of them. The table shows around 200,000 clones, with around 85% occurring only once. The sequencing sample was made of peripheral blood. These receptors were taken from a human donor with active or convalescent COVID-19. The donor label of this sample is uncertain.

The chain couples TRBV5-1 to TRBJ2-1, with 7 bases identical to TRBD2. V gave up 7 bases and J gave up 7 bases; unmatched junction bases: 11. CDR3 length: 14 residues. Looked up from germline, CDR1 is SGHRS and CDR2 is YFSETQ. Here the CDR3 reads CASAHGGAGNEQFF. The CDR3 bases are TGCGCCAGCGCGCACGGGGGAGCGGGAAATGAGCAGTTCTTC.

V gene TRBV28 combines with J gene TRBJ2-1; D gene ambiguous. The germline V gene encodes CDR1 MDHEN and CDR2 SYDVKM. Deletions cut 6 bases from V and 4 bases from J, with 4 bases between. CDR3 length equals 11 residues. The CDR3 DNA reads TGTGCCAGCAGCCCTTACAATGAGCAGTTCTTC. This codes for CASSPYNEQFF.

The chain combines TRBV9 with TRBJ2-5, with D possibly being TRBD1 (6 bases). Trimming stripped 4 bases from V and 3 bases from J, with 10 bases between. The germline V gene has CDR1 SGDLS and CDR2 YYNGEE. CDR3 length: 13 residues. CDR3 DNA sequence: TGTGCCAGCAGCTCCAGGACAGAAGAGACCCAGTACTTC. Translating gives CASSSRTEETQYF.

V usage is TRBV18 and J usage is TRBJ1-2, with a tentative D call TRBD1 (5 bases). This CDR3 spans 15 amino acids. In germline, CDR1 is KGHSH, CDR2 LQKENI. Trimming pared 4 bases from V and 2 bases from J, leaving 14 bases between. CDR3 DNA: TGTGCCAGCTCACTTCAGGGTAGATCAAACTATGGCTACACCTTC. Protein: CASSLQGRSNYGYTF.

The rearrangement links TRBV11-2 to TRBJ2-7; the match to TRBD2 covers 7 bases. V lost 7 bases and J lost 2; bases outside the gene matches: 8. Germline loops: CDR1 SGHAT, CDR2 FQNNGV. This CDR3 has 14 residues. CDR3 in DNA: TGTGCCAGCACCCTGGGAGGGCAAACCTACGAGCAGTACTTC. As protein: CASTLGGQTYEQYF.

The rearrangement joins TRBV3-1 (or the pseudogene TRBV3-2) to TRBJ2-5; 7 nucleotides agree with TRBD2. V lost 0 bases and J lost 9; bases outside the gene matches: 7. The V gene's germline CDR1 is LGHDT and CDR2 YNNKEL (reference sequence). The CDR3 totals 14 residues. The CDR3 sequence: CASSQDVGRGAQYF. In DNA form, the CDR3 reads TGTGCCAGCAGCCAAGATGTGGGTCGGGGGGCCCAGTACTTC.

This clone was found once. V and J are TRBV9 and TRBJ2-3; no firm D call. Looked up from germline, CDR1 is SGDLS and CDR2 is YYNGEE. The CDR3 contains 13 residues. V was trimmed by 0 bases and J by 4 bases, leaving 6 bases between them. The CDR3 protein is CASSVERADTQYF. The CDR3 nucleotides are TGTGCCAGCAGCGTAGAACGGGCAGATACGCAGTATTTT.

This chain links TRBV7-3 with TRBJ2-2; tentatively, D is TRBD1 (7 bases). The V and J ends lost 5 bases and 5 bases respectively, with 18 bases between them. The CDR3 consists of 16 residues. Germline CDR1 reads SGHTA; CDR2 reads FQGTGA. CDR3 DNA sequence: TGTGCCAGCAGCGTTCAGGGGGGCCGCGGAACCGGGGAGCTGTTTTTT. Translating gives CASSVQGGRGTGELFF.